One sample yielded the 28 T cell receptor beta chains listed below, sequenced in a study of cytotoxic CD8 clonotypes in ibrutinib-treated CLL. The assay was immunoSEQ multiplex PCR, and TCRdb's table has in-frame clones only and misses some. The top ten clones hold roughly 6.3% of a sample with around 310,000 clones, about 80% of them seen once. The sequenced sample was PBMCs, obtained before ibrutinib treatment. These receptors all stem from a human donor with chronic lymphocytic leukemia.

This chain connects TRBV20-1 to TRBJ2-7, with D tentatively TRBD2 (6 bases). Germline V gene sequence: CDR1 DFQATT, CDR2 SNEGSKA (reference sequence). V lost 5 bases to trimming and J lost 3 bases, with 8 bases between them. The CDR3 has 11 residues. The CDR3 loop is CSAGGVYEQYF. CDR3 nucleotides: TGCAGTGCTGGAGGGGTCTACGAGCAGTACTTC.

The chain uses TRBV6-1 and TRBJ1-4; 7 nucleotides match TRBD1. Germline V CDR1 and CDR2: MNHNS, SASEGT. There are 15 residues in the CDR3. V lost 2 bases, J lost 4 bases, and 4 bases stayed unmatched. The CDR3 DNA reads as TGTGCCAGCAGTGAACCGACAGGGTTTAATGAAAAACTGTTTTTT. This translates into CASSEPTGFNEKLFF.

V and J are TRBV6-5 and TRBJ1-2; 9 bases are a match to TRBD1. Losses at the gene ends were 4 bases for V and 4 bases for J; bases not matched to a gene: 7. The CDR3 covers 15 residues. Per germline, CDR1 MNHEY and CDR2 SVGAGI. CDR3 in DNA: TGTGCCAGCAGTTTATACAGGGGGCAGGGCTATGGCTACACCTTC. This codes for CASSLYRGQGYGYTF.

A single count supports this clone. The chain joins TRBV21-1 to TRBJ1-5; TRBD1 reflects the table's D call only, with no check against the DNA. TRBV21-1 is a pseudogene. The CDR3 is 14 residues long. The CDR3 coding sequence is TGTGCGCACACGGACAGGGTTAGCAATCAGCCCCAGCATTTT. Protein product: CAHTDRVSNQPQHF.

CDR3 DNA: TGTGCCAGCAGTCCCCGGGGGCGGGCTACTGAAGCTTTCTTT. Protein sequence: CASSPRGRATEAFF. The V call is TRBV25-1, the J call TRBJ1-1, with D possibly matching TRBD1 (6 bases). Germline-derived CDR1 and CDR2 are MGHDK and SYGVNS. CDR3 size: 14 residues. V was pared by 5 bases and J by 5 bases, with 15 bases between.

The CDR3 sequence: CASDKNGATNEKLFF. The CDR3 DNA sequence: TGTGCCAGCGACAAGAATGGGGCAACTAATGAAAAACTGTTTTTT. The chain uses TRBV2 and TRBJ1-4, with D hard to call. This CDR3 region has 15 residues. Germline V gene sequence: CDR1 SNHLY, CDR2 FYNNEI. The V end lost 8 bases, the J end lost 0 bases, and 13 bases lay between the germline ends.

The chain couples TRBV7-8 to TRBJ2-1; D call uncertain. Germline CDR1 SGHVS, CDR2 FQNEAQ. Trimming stripped 2 bases from V and 6 bases from J, with 8 bases between. The CDR3 spans 13 residues. The CDR3 DNA sequence: TGTGCCAGCAGCTTATTGCGGCTCAATGAGCAGTTCTTC. Protein: CASSLLRLNEQFF.

This clone occurred a few times. The chain employs TRBV4-1 and TRBJ2-4, with 7 nucleotides matching TRBD2. CDR1 is MGHRA and CDR2 is YSYEKL in the germline V gene. The V and J ends lost 1 base and 8 bases, in that order; junction bases with no gene match: 5. The CDR3 is 14 amino acids. CDR3 DNA: TGCGCCAGCAGCCAAGTGGGGGGGAAGGACATTCAGTACTTC. Its translation is CASSQVGGKDIQYF.

The V gene is TRBV6-5, the J gene TRBJ2-5; D may match TRBD1 or TRBD2 (6 bases each). The CDR3 extends over 14 amino acids. CDR1 and CDR2 from the germline V gene are MNHEY and SVGAGI. The V end was cut by 7 bases, the J end by 1 base, with 13 bases between. In nucleotides, the CDR3 is TGTGCCAGCACCCAAAGGGGGGCCCAAGAGACCCAGTACTTC. Translated, it gives CASTQRGAQETQYF.

The CDR3 coding sequence is TGTGCCAGCAGCCAGATGAACAGGGATCAGCCCCAGCATTTT. Translating it yields CASSQMNRDQPQHF. The chain employs TRBV7-9 and TRBJ1-5, with a weak D call TRBD1 (6 bases). Per the germline V gene, CDR1 is SEHNR and CDR2 is FQNEAQ (reference sequence). Trimming cost V 5 bases and J 5 bases, with 13 bases left between them. The CDR3 contains 14 residues.

The chain joins TRBV9 to TRBJ2-6, with D uncertain. The V gene lost 4 bases and the J gene lost 0 bases, with 11 bases spanning the gap. CDR3 length: 16 amino acids. Germline lookup yields CDR1 SGDLS and CDR2 YYNGEE. The CDR3 bases are TGTGCCAGCAGCTCCGGGTCTAGCTCTGGGGCCAACGTCCTGACTTTC. It specifies CASSSGSSSGANVLTF.

In its sample, this clone was seen once. V usage is TRBV4-3 and J usage is TRBJ2-3; 10 bases line up with TRBD2. Germline trimming cut 1 base from V and 3 bases from J; bases unmatched to any gene: 19. The CDR3 sequence is 21 residues long. The germline CDR1 and CDR2 sequences are LGHNA and YSLEER. CDR3 DNA: TGCGCCAGCAGCCAAGTTGCCGCTACTCAGCGGGAGGGAGGACGGACAGATACGCAGTATTTT. Translating it yields CASSQVAATQREGGRTDTQYF.

The chain has TRBV7-8 and TRBJ2-2; TRBD2 aligns across 8 bases. CDR3 size: 17 residues. Germline V gene data show CDR1 as SGHVS and CDR2 as FQNEAQ. V trimming: 6 bases; J trimming: 1 base; junction bases outside the gene matches: 10. In DNA, the CDR3 is TGTGCCAGCAGGGGCGGCCCACTAGCGGAGAACACCGGGGAGCTGTTTTTT. As protein: CASRGGPLAENTGELFF.

The chain combines TRBV6-5 with TRBJ2-1, with TRBD2 matching over 8 bases. The CDR3 has 15 amino acids. Germline-derived CDR1 and CDR2 are MNHEY and SVGAGI. The trim removed 0 bases at V and 8 bases at J, leaving 6 bases unmatched. The CDR3 sequence is CASSYSSGSSDEQFF. CDR3 nucleotide sequence: TGTGCCAGCAGTTACTCGAGCGGGAGTTCCGATGAGCAGTTCTTC.

Of note for this clone: The junction departs from germline at one end; a sequencing error may be responsible. The chain employs TRBV7-7 and TRBJ1-4; weak D call: TRBD1 (6 bases). Germline CDR1 is SSHAT and CDR2 is FNYEAQ (reference sequence). CDR3 length equals 15 residues. The CDR3 loop is CASSLTQGLGEKLFF. The CDR3 DNA reads as TGTGCTAGCAGCTTGACACAGGGTCTGGGGGAAAAACTGTTTTTT.

The J gene is TRBJ2-7, the V gene TRBV5-1; the match to TRBD2 covers 7 bases. The CDR3 runs 16 residues. Germline V gene lookup returns CDR1 SGHRS and CDR2 YFSETQ. Trimming cost V 4 bases and J 5 bases; bases outside gene matches: 15. The DNA of the CDR3 is TGCGCCAGCAGCGTAGGGCTCCGGGACTATCAGCACGAGCAGTACTTC. Amino acids: CASSVGLRDYQHEQYF.

V is TRBV10-1 and J is TRBJ2-7, with 7 bases that match TRBD1. CDR1 is WNHNN, CDR2 SYGVQD, per germline (reference sequence). V shed 0 bases and J 9 bases; nucleotides not matched to a gene: 17. This CDR3 is 17 amino acids long. CDR3 protein: CASSESRTGEPLRGQYF. CDR3 sequence (DNA): TGCGCCAGCAGTGAGTCGAGGACAGGCGAACCTCTACGGGGGCAGTACTTC.

The chain recombines TRBV6-5 with TRBJ2-7, with D unclear. Germline V gives CDR1 MNHEY, CDR2 SVGAGI. V was clipped by 7 bases and J by 3 bases, with 13 bases between them. This CDR3 is built from 13 residues. For the CDR3, the DNA is TGTGCCAGCACTAATGGACCACTCTACGAGCAGTACTTC. Protein: CASTNGPLYEQYF.

This clone was picked up a small number of times. The chain combines TRBV5-1 with TRBJ2-6; maybe TRBD1 (6 bases). Trimming left V 4 bases short and J 3 bases short, with 11 bases between. Germline V lookup: CDR1 SGHRS, CDR2 YFSETQ. The CDR3 has 15 residues. CDR3 region: CASSLTGFGANVLTF. In DNA form, the CDR3 reads TGCGCCAGCAGCCTTACAGGGTTTGGGGCCAACGTCCTGACTTTC.

V gene TRBV7-9 combines with J gene TRBJ2-1; D is uncertain. Between the trimmed V and J ends, which lost 6 bases and 4 bases, there was a span of 10 bases. The germline V gene has CDR1 SEHNR and CDR2 FQNEAQ (reference sequence). This CDR3 spans 13 amino acids. CDR3 nucleotide sequence: TGTGCCAGCAGAGGTAGGGAATACAATGAGCAGTTCTTC. This codes for CASRGREYNEQFF.

V and J are TRBV29-1 and TRBJ1-1, with unresolved D. Trimming stripped 3 bases from V and 2 bases from J, with 10 bases between. The CDR3 is made up of 13 amino acids. Germline lookup yields CDR1 SQVTM and CDR2 ANQGSEA. The DNA of the CDR3 is TGCAGCGTTGAGAACGGCGCCAACACTGAAGCTTTCTTT. Protein: CSVENGANTEAFF.

This chain uses TRBV9 with TRBJ2-3; no definite D call. Germline CDR1 is SGDLS and CDR2 is YYNGEE. The length of the CDR3 is 15 residues. Trimming pared 0 bases from V and 3 bases from J, leaving 11 bases between. CDR3 nucleotides: TGTGCCAGCAGCGTAGATATTGGGAAGACAGATACGCAGTATTTT. Amino acids: CASSVDIGKTDTQYF.

The chain recombines TRBV6-1 with TRBJ2-2, with D possibly matching TRBD2 (5 bases). This CDR3 is built from 14 residues. Trimming cost V 7 bases and J 1 base, with 10 bases left between them. Per germline, CDR1 MNHNS and CDR2 SASEGT. CDR3 residues: CASTKEGNTGELFF. Written as DNA, the CDR3 is TGTGCCAGCACCAAAGAGGGGAACACCGGGGAGCTGTTTTTT.

The DNA of the CDR3 is TGTGCCTCACTCCGGGACAGGGCTCCCAATTATGGCTACACCTTC. This gives the protein CASLRDRAPNYGYTF. This chain connects TRBV30 to TRBJ1-2; 9 nucleotides match TRBD1. The CDR3 consists of 15 residues. Germline V gives CDR1 GTSNPN, CDR2 SVGIG (reference sequence). V was clipped by 7 bases and J by 5 bases; unmatched bases: 14. The full variable domain, its missing parts supplied by reference TRBV30 and TRBJ1-2, is SQTIHQWPATLVQPVGSPLSLECTVEGTSNPNLYWYRQAAGRGLQLLFYSVGIGQISSEVPQNLSASRPQDRQFILSSKKLLLSDSGFYLCASLRDRAPNYGYTFGSGTRLTVV.

The sample holds a few counts of this clone. The CDR3 nucleotides read TGTGCCAGCAGTTTTGGAGGCACAGATACGCAGTATTTT. This codes for CASSFGGTDTQYF. The rearrangement joins TRBV27 to TRBJ2-3; D ambiguous. CDR3 size: 13 residues. V lost 3 bases to trimming and J lost 1 base, with 5 bases between them. CDR1 MNHEY and CDR2 SMNVEV come from the germline V gene (reference sequence).

The chain has TRBV4-3 and TRBJ2-3; the D gene is possibly TRBD2 (5 bases). Trimming took off 0 bases at V and 5 bases at J, with 15 bases between the two ends. Looked up from germline, CDR1 is LGHNA and CDR2 is YSLEER. This CDR3 has 16 amino acids. The CDR3 here is CASSQDIRWGVDTQYF. CDR3 nucleotides: TGCGCCAGCAGCCAAGATATCCGTTGGGGAGTAGATACGCAGTATTTT.

This clone was observed a handful of times. V usage is TRBV28 and J usage is TRBJ1-1; D gene unclear. The germline V gene encodes CDR1 MDHEN and CDR2 SYDVKM. V was cut by 10 bases and J by 5 bases, with 8 bases left in between. The CDR3 contains 10 residues. DNA for the CDR3: TGTGCCACCTTTTGGACTGAAGCTTTCTTT. It specifies CATFWTEAFF. The full variable domain, rest sourced from reference TRBV28 and TRBJ1-1, is DVKVTQSSRYLVKRTGEKVFLECVQDMDHENMFWYRQDPGLGLRLIYFSYDVKMKEKGDIPEGYSVSREKKERFSLILESASTNQTSMYLCATFWTEAFFGQGTRLTVV.

CDR3 amino acids: CASSHRRSGPEAFF. The CDR3 region has the DNA TGTGCCAGCAGCCATCGACGTTCTGGTCCTGAAGCTTTCTTT. This rearrangement joins TRBV7-6 to TRBJ1-1; no clear D. The germline gives CDR1 SGHVS, CDR2 FNYEAQ. The V gene lost 5 bases and the J gene lost 6 bases, with 16 bases spanning the gap. This CDR3 spans 14 amino acids. Variable domain in full (rest from reference TRBV7-6 and TRBJ1-1): GAGVSQSPRYKVTKRGQDVALRCDPISGHVSLYWYRQALGQGPEFLTYFNYEAQQDKSGLPNDRFSAERPEGSISTLTIQRTEQRDSAMYRCASSHRRSGPEAFFGQGTRLTVV.